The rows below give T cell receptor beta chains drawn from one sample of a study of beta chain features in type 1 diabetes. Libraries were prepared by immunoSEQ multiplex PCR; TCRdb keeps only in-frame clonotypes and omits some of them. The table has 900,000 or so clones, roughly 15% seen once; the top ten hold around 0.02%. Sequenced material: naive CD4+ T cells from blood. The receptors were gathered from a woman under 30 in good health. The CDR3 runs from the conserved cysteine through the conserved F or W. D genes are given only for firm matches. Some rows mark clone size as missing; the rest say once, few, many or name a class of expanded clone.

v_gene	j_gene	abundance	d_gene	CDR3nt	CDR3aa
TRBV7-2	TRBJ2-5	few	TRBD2	TGTGCCAGCAGAGTAGCGGGAGGGTCCCGGGAGACCCAGTACTTC	CASRVAGGSRETQYF
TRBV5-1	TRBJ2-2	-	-	TGCGCCAGCAGCACCGGGTTTATCTCGAACACCGGGGAGCTGTTTTTT	CASSTGFISNTGELFF
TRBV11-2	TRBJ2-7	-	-	TGTGCCAGCAGCTCTAGCCCCCCTTACGAGCAGTACTTC	CASSSSPPYEQYF
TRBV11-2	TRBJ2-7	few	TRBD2	TGTGCCAGCAGCTACATCGGCGGAGTAGCGGGAGGGAACTACGAGCAGTACTTC	CASSYIGGVAGGNYEQYF
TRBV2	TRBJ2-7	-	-	TGTGCCAGTACTGAGACCTACGAGCAGTACTTC	CASTETYEQYF
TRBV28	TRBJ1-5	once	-	TGTGCCAGCACCAGGGGCGATCAGCCCCAGCATTTT	CASTRGDQPQHF
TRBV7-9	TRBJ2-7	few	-	TGTGCCAGCAGCCCCCGTAAGGACGAGCAGTACTTC	CASSPRKDEQYF
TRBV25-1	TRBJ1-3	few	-	TGTGCCAGCAGTGAAATCGGCGTCTCTGGAAACACCATATATTTT	CASSEIGVSGNTIYF
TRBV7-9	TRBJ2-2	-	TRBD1	TGTGCCAGCGATGTGGGACAGGCGGCCACCGGGGAGCTGTTTTTT	CASDVGQAATGELFF
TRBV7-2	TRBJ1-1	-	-	TGTGCCAGCAGCTTAGATGTCGGCCGGAACACTGAAGCTTTCTTT	CASSLDVGRNTEAFF
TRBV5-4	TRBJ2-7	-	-	TGTGCCAGCAGCTTGGGTCCGCGGTGGGAAGAGCAGTACTTC	CASSLGPRWEEQYF
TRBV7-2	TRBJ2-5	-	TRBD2	TGTGCCAGCAGCTTCGGGGGGACTAGTAGAACCCAGTACTTC	CASSFGGTSRTQYF
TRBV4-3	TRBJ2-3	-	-	TGCGCCAGCAGCCCTGGGATGGGAGCCCCAGATACGCAGTATTTT	CASSPGMGAPDTQYF
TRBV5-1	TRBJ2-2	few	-	TGCGCCAGCAGCTGGGACCCCGCCCTCGGGGAGCTGTTTTTT	CASSWDPALGELFF
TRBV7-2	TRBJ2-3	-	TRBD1	TGTGCCAGCAGCTCGTACAGGGGTGCGCAGTATTTT	CASSSYRGAQYF
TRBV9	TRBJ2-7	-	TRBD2	TGTGCCAGCAGCGTGGCCGCAGGACTAGCGGTAAACGAGCAGTACTTC	CASSVAAGLAVNEQYF
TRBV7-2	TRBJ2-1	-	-	TGTGCCAGCAGCTTACGGAGGTGGGGTTGGGATGAGCAGTTCTTC	CASSLRRWGWDEQFF
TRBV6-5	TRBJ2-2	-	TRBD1	TGTGCCAGCAGTTTCTCCGGGACAGGAGGCACCGGGGAGCTGTTTTTT	CASSFSGTGGTGELFF
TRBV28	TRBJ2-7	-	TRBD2	TGTGCCACCCTCGAAGCGGGGCGGGCCTTCGAGCAGTACTTC	CATLEAGRAFEQYF
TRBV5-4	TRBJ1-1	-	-	TGTGCCAGCAGCCGAGGGAAGAACACTGAAGCTTTCTTT	CASSRGKNTEAFF
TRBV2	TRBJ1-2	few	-	TGTGCCAGCAGGTCCCCTCGGATTGGTGGCTACACCTTC	CASRSPRIGGYTF
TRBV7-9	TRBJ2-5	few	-	TGTGCCAGCAGCTGGGAGACCCAGTACTTC	CASSWETQYF
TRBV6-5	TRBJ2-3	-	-	TGTGCCAGCAGTTACTCTCCGGGGAGCACAGATACGCAGTATTTT	CASSYSPGSTDTQYF
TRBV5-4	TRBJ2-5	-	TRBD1	TGTGCCAGCAGCTCTCCGGGACAGGGGACTAATGGGGAGACCCAGTACTTC	CASSSPGQGTNGETQYF
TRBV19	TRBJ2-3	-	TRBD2	TGTGCCAGTAGTAACTCGGGACTAGCGGGAGTGACAGATACGCAGTATTTT	CASSNSGLAGVTDTQYF
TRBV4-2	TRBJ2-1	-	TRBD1	TGTGCCAGCAGCCAGCGGCAGGGGGATGAGCAGTTCTTC	CASSQRQGDEQFF
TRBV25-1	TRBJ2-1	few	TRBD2	TGTGCCAGCAGTGCTGCCGGGACTAGCGGGTACAATGAGCAGTTCTTC	CASSAAGTSGYNEQFF
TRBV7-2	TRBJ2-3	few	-	TGTGCCAGCAGTTCCCCCACCACAGATACGCAGTATTTT	CASSSPTTDTQYF
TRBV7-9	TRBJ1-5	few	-	TGTGCCAGCAGCTTAGGGCGGAATCAGCCCCAGCATTTT	CASSLGRNQPQHF
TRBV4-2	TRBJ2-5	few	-	TGTGCCAGCAGCCAAGGAGGTGGGCTAGCAATTCCAGAGACCCAGTACTTC	CASSQGGGLAIPETQYF
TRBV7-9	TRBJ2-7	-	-	TGTGCCAGCAGCTCGGCTTTCCCTTGGGGGAGCTCCTACGAGCAGTACTTC	CASSSAFPWGSSYEQYF
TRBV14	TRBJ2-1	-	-	TGTGCCAGCAGTAAAGTAATTAATGAGCAGTTCTTC	CASSKVINEQFF
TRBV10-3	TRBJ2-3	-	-	TGTGCCATCAGTGAGGCCACCACGCAGTATTTT	CAISEATTQYF
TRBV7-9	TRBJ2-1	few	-	TGTGCCAGCAGCCAATTATACAATGAGCAGTTCTTC	CASSQLYNEQFF
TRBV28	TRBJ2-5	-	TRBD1	TGTGCCAGCAGTTGGACAGGCCACCACCAAGAGACCCAGTACTTC	CASSWTGHHQETQYF
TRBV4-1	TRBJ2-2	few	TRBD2	TGCGCCAGCAGCCAGCCGGGACTAGCGGGAGGATTGGTGACCGGGGAGCTGTTTTTT	CASSQPGLAGGLVTGELFF
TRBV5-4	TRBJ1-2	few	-	TGTGCCAGCAGCTTGGTACGCGGTGGCTACACCTTC	CASSLVRGGYTF